The next 31 T cell receptor beta chains were all read from a single sample in a study of preoperative IRX-2 immunotherapy in early breast cancer. This table comes from immunoSEQ multiplex PCR, and its TCRdb copy is limited to in-frame clones, with some not included. The sample has 40,000 to 45,000 clones, approximately 80% seen once. Specified treatment: preoperative locoregional IRX-2 cytokine immunotherapy. The sequencing used tumor tissue, collected after IRX-2 immunotherapy. The receptors come from a human donor with breast cancer.

The chain couples TRBV12-5 to TRBJ2-3, with 13 positions matching TRBD2. Germline values: CDR1 LGHNT, CDR2 FRNRAP. The CDR3 spans 18 residues. Trimming at V came to 6 bases and at J to 0 bases, leaving 9 bases not matched to a gene. The CDR3 coding sequence is TGTGCTAGTGGATCCGGGACTAGCGGGAATCCTAGCACAGATACGCAGTATTTT. Its protein is CASGSGTSGNPSTDTQYF.

The chain combines TRBV19 with TRBJ2-1; 9 bases align to TRBD2. With 3 bases clipped from V and 12 bases from J, the junction kept 15 bases outside the gene matches. The CDR3 is 16 residues long. CDR1 is LNHDA, CDR2 SQIVND, per germline (reference sequence). DNA for the CDR3: TGTGCCAGTAGTATTAAACCGGGACTAGCCTCCTACGGGCAGTTCTTC. Protein: CASSIKPGLASYGQFF.

This chain uses TRBV15 with TRBJ2-2; 9 bases align to TRBD1. This CDR3 contains 18 residues. Germline V gene data show CDR1 as LNHNV and CDR2 as YYDKDF (reference sequence). Trimming removed 4 bases from V and 0 bases from J; junction bases left unmatched: 9. CDR3 nucleotides: TGTGCCACCAGCATAGGACAGGGGCCACAGTCGAACACCGGGGAGCTGTTTTTT. It codes for CATSIGQGPQSNTGELFF.

CDR3 sequence reads: CASHSDGNEQYF. CDR3 in DNA: TGTGCCAGCCACTCGGACGGGAACGAGCAGTACTTC. This rearrangement joins TRBV18 to TRBJ2-7; D might be TRBD2 (5 bases). Germline V gene data show CDR1 as KGHSH and CDR2 as LQKENI. V was pared by 8 bases and J by 5 bases, with 13 bases between. This CDR3 has 12 residues. Complete variable domain (other parts from reference TRBV18 and TRBJ2-7): NAGVMQNPRHLVRRRGQEARLRCSPMKGHSHVYWYRQLPEEGLKFMVYLQKENIIDESGMPKERFSAEFPKEGPSILRIQQVVRGDSAAYFCASHSDGNEQYFGPGTRLTVT.

This clone was detected once. The chain joins TRBV28 to TRBJ1-1, with TRBD1 as a possible D gene (6 bases). The ends were cut back, 8 bases at V and 4 bases at J, with 14 bases in the middle. This CDR3 region has 13 residues. The germline gives CDR1 MDHEN, CDR2 SYDVKM. The CDR3 sequence: CASVLAGVTEAFF. CDR3 sequence (DNA): TGTGCCAGCGTGCTGGCAGGGGTCACTGAAGCTTTCTTT.

The rearrangement uses TRBV6-8 and TRBJ1-1, with unresolved D. Germline V gene lookup returns CDR1 MNHGY and CDR2 SAAAGT. Deletions cut 5 bases from V and 6 bases from J, with 16 bases between. CDR3 length: 14 amino acids. CDR3 sequence: CASSIKWASAEAFF. CDR3 nucleotide sequence: TGTGCCAGCAGTATTAAGTGGGCCTCGGCTGAAGCTTTCTTT.

The chain couples TRBV5-1 to TRBJ2-2; TRBD2 might be the D (5 bases). With 6 bases removed from V and 5 bases from J, the gap between germline ends came to 17 bases. Germline lookup yields CDR1 SGHRS and CDR2 YFSETQ. This CDR3 has 15 residues. For the CDR3, the DNA is TGCGCCAGCACCCTGGACGCCCCGGGGACCGGGGAGCTGTTTTTT. Protein: CASTLDAPGTGELFF.

This clone was picked up a small number of times. The V call is TRBV15, the J call TRBJ2-3; D not certain. CDR3 length: 14 amino acids. The V gene lost 8 bases and the J gene lost 4 bases, with 16 bases spanning the gap. Germline V gene lookup returns CDR1 LNHNV and CDR2 YYDKDF (reference sequence). The CDR3, as DNA: TGTGCCACCTCCCTCCGACACCCTCCAGATACGCAGTATTTT. This gives the protein CATSLRHPPDTQYF.

This chain joins TRBV6-8 and TRBJ2-5, with 11 bases aligning to TRBD2. The CDR3 extends over 14 amino acids. Germline V gene data show CDR1 as MNHGY and CDR2 as SAAAGT. J gave up 5 bases and V 9 bases, and 8 bases lay outside the gene matches. This chain's CDR3 is CASYSGGAGETQYF. For the CDR3, the DNA is TGTGCCAGTTATAGCGGGGGGGCAGGGGAGACCCAGTACTTC.

This clone has only a few counts. This chain links TRBV11-3 with TRBJ2-7, with TRBD1 matching 7 bases. Germline CDR1 is SGHNT and CDR2 is YENEEA. The CDR3 length is 14 residues. V gave up 2 bases and J gave up 1 base; unmatched junction bases: 2. The CDR3 region is CASSLRQGSYEQYF. CDR3 sequence (DNA): TGTGCCAGCAGCTTACGACAGGGATCCTACGAGCAGTACTTC.

This clone is a singleton in its sample. V gene TRBV6-8 combines with J gene TRBJ1-2; TRBD1 might be the D (6 bases). The CDR3 covers 13 residues. The germline V gene encodes CDR1 MNHGY and CDR2 SAAAGT. The germline V and J ends were trimmed by 8 bases and 1 base, with 11 bases remaining between them. CDR3 nucleotide sequence: TGTGCCAGCTCAACAGGGATTAACTATGGCTACACCTTC. Amino acids: CASSTGINYGYTF.

The gene calls are TRBV18 and TRBJ2-5, with 8 bases lining up with TRBD2. Germline CDR1 reads KGHSH; CDR2 reads LQKENI. This CDR3 has 16 amino acids. V dropped 3 bases and J dropped 5; count of bases not matched to a gene: 11. The CDR3 nucleotides are TGTGCCAGCTCACCCCGGTTTAGCGGGACGATCGAGACCCAGTACTTC. Protein product: CASSPRFSGTIETQYF.

V is TRBV29-1 and J is TRBJ2-3; 12 nucleotides agree with TRBD1. With V trimmed by 6 bases and J by 6 bases, 7 bases remained unmatched. Germline loops: CDR1 SQVTM, CDR2 ANQGSEA. The CDR3 spans 14 residues. CDR3 loop: CSVRDRGQGDTQYF. CDR3 nucleotides: TGCAGCGTCAGGGACAGGGGGCAGGGGGATACGCAGTATTTT.

The gene calls are TRBV12-5 and TRBJ2-7, with 7 nucleotides matching TRBD1. Germline CDR1 reads LGHNT; CDR2 reads FRNRAP. This CDR3 contains 15 residues. Losses at the gene ends were 0 bases for V and 1 base for J; bases not matched to a gene: 3. The CDR3 protein is CASGLVPGQSYEQYF. The CDR3 bases are TGTGCTAGTGGTTTGGTACCGGGACAGTCCTACGAGCAGTACTTC.

The V gene is TRBV7-1, the J gene TRBJ1-1; 8 bases map to TRBD1. TRBV7-1 is assigned to the ORF class and has an uncertain function. This CDR3 has 14 residues. The J segment lost 3 bases and the V segment lost 5 bases, leaving 5 bases of the junction unmatched. CDR3 sequence: CASSALQGDTEAFF. The CDR3 bases are TGTGCCAGCAGCGCTCTACAGGGGGACACTGAAGCTTTCTTT.

The CDR3 protein is CASSPSLPENTEAFF. In DNA, the CDR3 is TGCGCCAGCAGCCCATCACTCCCCGAGAACACTGAAGCTTTCTTT. This chain connects TRBV4-1 to TRBJ1-1; D is ambiguous. Trimming pared 4 bases from V and 1 base from J, leaving 13 bases between. Germline values: CDR1 MGHRA, CDR2 YSYEKL. The CDR3 has 15 amino acids.

This chain links TRBV16 with TRBJ2-2; either TRBD1 or TRBD2 may supply D (5 bases each). The CDR3 contains 15 residues. The V and J ends lost 4 bases and 6 bases respectively, with 15 bases between them. Germline CDR1 KGHSY, CDR2 FQNENV. CDR3 residues: CASSPNKGRAGELFF. Written as DNA, the CDR3 is TGTGCCAGCAGCCCTAATAAGGGACGTGCCGGGGAGCTGTTTTTT.

Note on this clone: One junction end disagrees with the germline gene, perhaps due to a read error. X marks the residue encoded by a base that is unread or ambiguous. V is TRBV12-5 and J is TRBJ2-2; D is unclear. The CDR3 extends over 15 amino acids. Per the germline V gene, CDR1 is LGHNT and CDR2 is FRNRAP. In nucleotides, the CDR3 is TGTGCTARTGGTTTCAAGGGTCCGAACACCGGGGAGCTGTTTTTT. This translates into CAXGFKGPNTGELFF.

The chain combines TRBV30 with TRBJ1-3, with D possibly being TRBD1 (6 bases). The CDR3 covers 15 residues. With 0 bases removed from V and 2 bases from J, the gap between germline ends came to 11 bases. Germline V gene sequence: CDR1 GTSNPN, CDR2 SVGIG (reference sequence). The CDR3 loop is CAWSVTGQPGNTIYF. The CDR3 region has the DNA TGTGCCTGGAGTGTAACAGGACAGCCTGGAAACACCATATATTTT.

V usage is TRBV5-1 and J usage is TRBJ2-5, with TRBD1 matching 7 bases. This CDR3 spans 14 amino acids. The germline V gene encodes CDR1 SGHRS and CDR2 YFSETQ. The J segment lost 2 bases and the V segment lost 4 bases, leaving 5 bases of the junction unmatched. The CDR3 here is CASSGGQPQETQYF. The CDR3 region has the DNA TGCGCCAGCAGCGGGGGACAGCCACAAGAGACCCAGTACTTC.

V and J are TRBV5-2 and TRBJ2-1. TRBV5-2 is recorded as a pseudogene. This CDR3 has 13 amino acids. CDR3 nucleotide sequence: TGTGCCAGCAGCTTAGGCAGTGACAATGAGCAGTTCTTC. Amino acid sequence: CASSLGSDNEQFF.

This chain connects TRBV28 to TRBJ2-1, with 9 bases matching TRBD2. The CDR3 totals 15 residues. With 6 bases clipped from V and 8 bases from J, the junction kept 11 bases outside the gene matches. Looked up from germline, CDR1 is MDHEN and CDR2 is SYDVKM. CDR3 nucleotides: TGTGCCAGCAGAGGACTAGCGCCCCGTGGCGATGAGCAGTTCTTC. Amino acid sequence: CASRGLAPRGDEQFF.

The V and J genes are TRBV6-7 and TRBJ2-7, with TRBD1 identical over 10 bases. TRBV6-7 is sorted into the ORF group, with uncertain function. J was trimmed by 1 base and V by 10 bases; bases with no gene match: 7. This CDR3 spans 14 amino acids. The CDR3 protein is CATTGTGASYEQYF. In DNA form, the CDR3 reads TGTGCCACCACCGGGACAGGGGCGTCCTACGAGCAGTACTTC.

This clone came up a few times. The J gene is TRBJ2-7, the V gene TRBV6-8; 7 bases map to TRBD2. Trimming cost V 6 bases and J 3 bases; bases outside gene matches: 11. Germline loops: CDR1 MNHGY, CDR2 SAAAGT. CDR3 length equals 15 residues. CDR3 sequence: CASRREGSPLYEQYF. For the CDR3, the DNA is TGTGCCAGCAGGAGGGAGGGGTCCCCCCTCTACGAGCAGTACTTC.

This clone showed up just a few times. This chain links TRBV11-3 with TRBJ2-1; 8 positions match TRBD2. CDR3 size: 15 residues. The junction had 7 bases not matched to a gene; V was cut back by 4 bases and J by 5 bases. Germline V gene data show CDR1 as SGHNT and CDR2 as YENEEA. CDR3 residues: CASSYRSGGHNEQFF. The CDR3 DNA reads TGTGCCAGCAGCTACAGGAGCGGGGGCCACAATGAGCAGTTCTTC.

This rearrangement joins TRBV6-8 to TRBJ2-3, with unresolved D. With 6 bases removed from V and 3 bases from J, the gap between germline ends came to 16 bases. Germline CDR1 is MNHGY and CDR2 is SAAAGT. This CDR3 is 15 amino acids long. The CDR3 sequence is CASRLDAPATDTQYF. CDR3 DNA sequence: TGTGCCAGCAGGCTGGATGCCCCTGCTACAGATACGCAGTATTTT.

CDR3 sequence (DNA): TGTGCCAGCAGCCAAGCCCTGGCGGGCACCTACAATGAGCAGTTCTTC. It translates to CASSQALAGTYNEQFF. V is TRBV16 and J is TRBJ2-1, with D possibly matching TRBD2 (5 bases). The CDR3 length is 16 residues. V dropped 2 bases and J dropped 2 bases, with 13 bases sitting between them. Germline values: CDR1 KGHSY, CDR2 FQNENV.

The chain joins TRBV6-8 to TRBJ2-2; 10 bases align to TRBD2. Germline V lookup: CDR1 MNHGY, CDR2 SAAAGT. This CDR3 has 15 residues. With 7 bases clipped from V and 4 bases from J, the junction kept 6 bases outside the gene matches. CDR3 nucleotide sequence: TGTGCCAGCACCTCGGTAGCGGGGGGCACCGGGGAGCTGTTTTTT. Its translation: CASTSVAGGTGELFF.

The chain employs TRBV19 and TRBJ1-4; possible D gene TRBD1, 5 bases. The CDR3 consists of 17 residues. From germline, CDR1 is LNHDA and CDR2 SQIVND (reference sequence). V shed 5 bases and J shed 0 bases, with 16 bases lying between them. The chain's CDR3 is CASSLPGPRPTNEKLFF. As DNA, the CDR3 is TGTGCCAGTAGTTTACCAGGGCCGCGTCCAACTAATGAAAAACTGTTTTTT.

J is TRBJ2-5 and V is TRBV6-8; D tentatively reads TRBD1 or TRBD2 (5 bases each). The germline CDR1 and CDR2 sequences are MNHGY and SAAAGT. V was shortened by 6 bases and J by 1 base, with 12 bases between the two germline ends. The CDR3 totals 14 residues. The CDR3 region has the DNA TGTGCCAGCAGCGGGGACGTCTTCCAAGAGACCCAGTACTTC. Its translation is CASSGDVFQETQYF.

The V and J genes are TRBV6-8 and TRBJ2-1; D remains unclear. Germline values: CDR1 MNHGY, CDR2 SAAAGT. The CDR3 spans 14 residues. The ends were cut back, 8 bases at V and 0 bases at J, with 11 bases in the middle. As DNA, the CDR3 is TGTGCCAGCCGCCTCGATACCTCCTACAATGAGCAGTTCTTC. Translating gives CASRLDTSYNEQFF.